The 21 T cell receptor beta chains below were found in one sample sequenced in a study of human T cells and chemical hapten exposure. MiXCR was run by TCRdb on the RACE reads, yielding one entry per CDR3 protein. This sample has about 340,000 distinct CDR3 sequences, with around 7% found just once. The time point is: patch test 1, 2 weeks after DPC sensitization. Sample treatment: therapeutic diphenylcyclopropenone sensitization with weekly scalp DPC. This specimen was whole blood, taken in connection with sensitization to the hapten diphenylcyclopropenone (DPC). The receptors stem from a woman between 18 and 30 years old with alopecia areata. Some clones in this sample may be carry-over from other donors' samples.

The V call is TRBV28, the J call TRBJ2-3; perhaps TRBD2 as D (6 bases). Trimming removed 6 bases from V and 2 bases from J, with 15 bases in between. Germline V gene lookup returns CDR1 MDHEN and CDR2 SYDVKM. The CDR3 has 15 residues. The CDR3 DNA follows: TGTGCCAGCAGCTCCGCGGGGACGACCACAGATACGCAGTATTTT. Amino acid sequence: CASSSAGTTTDTQYF.

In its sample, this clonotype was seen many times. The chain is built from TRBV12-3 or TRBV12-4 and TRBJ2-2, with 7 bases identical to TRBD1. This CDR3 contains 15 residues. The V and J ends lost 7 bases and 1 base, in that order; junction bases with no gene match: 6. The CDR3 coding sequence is TGTGCCAGCACCCCCCAGGGGGTGAACACCGGGGAGCTGTTTTTT. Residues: CASTPQGVNTGELFF.

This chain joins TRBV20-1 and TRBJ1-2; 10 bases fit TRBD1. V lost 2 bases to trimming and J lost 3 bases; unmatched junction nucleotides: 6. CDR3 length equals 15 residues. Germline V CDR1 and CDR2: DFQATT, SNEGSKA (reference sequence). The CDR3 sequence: CSARTWTGGDYGYTF. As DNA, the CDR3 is TGCAGTGCTAGAACCTGGACAGGGGGAGACTATGGCTACACCTTC.

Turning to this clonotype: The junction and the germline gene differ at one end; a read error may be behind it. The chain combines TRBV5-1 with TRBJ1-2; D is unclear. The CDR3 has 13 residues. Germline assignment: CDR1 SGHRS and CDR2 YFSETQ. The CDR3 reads CASSFASNYGYTF. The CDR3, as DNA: TGCGCCAGCAGCTTCGCCTCTAACTATGGCTACACGTTC.

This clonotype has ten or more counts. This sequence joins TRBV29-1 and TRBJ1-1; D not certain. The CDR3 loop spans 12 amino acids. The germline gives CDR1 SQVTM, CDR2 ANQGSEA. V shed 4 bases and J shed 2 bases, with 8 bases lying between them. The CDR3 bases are TGCAGCGTTGCTGGGTTAAACACTGAAGCTTTCTTT. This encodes CSVAGLNTEAFF. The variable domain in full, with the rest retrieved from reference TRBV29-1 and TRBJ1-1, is SAVISQKPSRDICQRGTSLTIQCQVDSQVTMMFWYRQQPGQSLTLIATANQGSEATYESGFVIDKFPISRPNLTFSTLTVSNMSPEDSSIYLCSVAGLNTEAFFGQGTRLTVV.

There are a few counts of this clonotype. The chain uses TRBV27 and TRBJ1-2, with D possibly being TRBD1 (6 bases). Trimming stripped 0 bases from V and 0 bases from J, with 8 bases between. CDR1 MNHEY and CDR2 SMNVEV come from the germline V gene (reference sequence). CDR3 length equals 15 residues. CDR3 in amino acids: CASSLSNRANYGYTF. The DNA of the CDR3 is TGTGCCAGCAGTTTATCAAACAGGGCTAACTATGGCTACACCTTC.

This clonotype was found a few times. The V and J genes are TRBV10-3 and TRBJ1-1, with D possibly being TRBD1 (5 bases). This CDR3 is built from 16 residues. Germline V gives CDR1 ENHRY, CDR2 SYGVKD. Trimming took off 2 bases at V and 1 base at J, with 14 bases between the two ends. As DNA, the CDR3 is TGTGCCATCAGTGAGAATAGGGGCAGATCGAACACTGAAGCTTTCTTT. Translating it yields CAISENRGRSNTEAFF.

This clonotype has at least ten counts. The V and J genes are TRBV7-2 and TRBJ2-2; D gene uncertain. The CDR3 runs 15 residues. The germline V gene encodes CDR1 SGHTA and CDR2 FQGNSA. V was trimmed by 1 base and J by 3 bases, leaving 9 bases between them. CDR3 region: CASSLGLMDTGELFF. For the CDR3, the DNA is TGTGCCAGCAGCTTAGGCCTCATGGACACCGGGGAGCTGTTTTTT.

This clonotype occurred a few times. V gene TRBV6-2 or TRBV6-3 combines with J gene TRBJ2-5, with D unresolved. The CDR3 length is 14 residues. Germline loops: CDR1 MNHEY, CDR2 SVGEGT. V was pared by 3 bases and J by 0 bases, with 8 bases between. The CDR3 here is CASSYLGNQETQYF. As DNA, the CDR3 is TGTGCCAGCAGTTATTTGGGAAACCAAGAGACCCAGTACTTC.

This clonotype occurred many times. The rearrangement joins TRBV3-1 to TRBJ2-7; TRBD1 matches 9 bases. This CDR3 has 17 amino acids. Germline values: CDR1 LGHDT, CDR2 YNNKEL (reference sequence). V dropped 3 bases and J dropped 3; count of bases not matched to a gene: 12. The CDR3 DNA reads TGTGCCAGCAGCCAGGGGACAGGGAGCCGTATATACTACGAGCAGTACTTC. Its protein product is CASSQGTGSRIYYEQYF.

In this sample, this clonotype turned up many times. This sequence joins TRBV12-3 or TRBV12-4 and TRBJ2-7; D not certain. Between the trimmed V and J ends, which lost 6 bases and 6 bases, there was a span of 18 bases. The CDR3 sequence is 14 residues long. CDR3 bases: TGTGCCAGCAGCCGCAGTATTCCGCCCGGCGAGCAGTACTTC. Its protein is CASSRSIPPGEQYF.

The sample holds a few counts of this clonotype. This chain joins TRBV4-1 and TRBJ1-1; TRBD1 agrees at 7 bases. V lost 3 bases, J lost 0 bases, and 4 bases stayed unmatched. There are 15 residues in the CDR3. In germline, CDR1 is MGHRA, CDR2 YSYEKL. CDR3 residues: CASSHLGQLNTEAFF. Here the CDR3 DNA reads TGCGCCAGCAGCCACTTGGGACAGCTGAACACTGAAGCTTTCTTT.

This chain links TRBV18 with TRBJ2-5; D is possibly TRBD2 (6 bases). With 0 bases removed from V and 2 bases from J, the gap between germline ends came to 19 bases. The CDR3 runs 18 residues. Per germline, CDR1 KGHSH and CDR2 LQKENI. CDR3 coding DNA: TGTGCCAGCTCACCACCCCAGGAGGGGCCATGGGGGCAAGAGACCCAGTACTTC. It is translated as CASSPPQEGPWGQETQYF.

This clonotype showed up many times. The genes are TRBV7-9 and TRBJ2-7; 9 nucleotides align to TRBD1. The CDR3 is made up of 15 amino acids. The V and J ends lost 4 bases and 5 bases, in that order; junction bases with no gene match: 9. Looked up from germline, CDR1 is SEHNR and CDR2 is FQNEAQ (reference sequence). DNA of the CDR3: TGTGCCAGCAGCTCCCGGGACAGGGTGTCCCACGAGCAGTACTTC. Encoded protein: CASSSRDRVSHEQYF.

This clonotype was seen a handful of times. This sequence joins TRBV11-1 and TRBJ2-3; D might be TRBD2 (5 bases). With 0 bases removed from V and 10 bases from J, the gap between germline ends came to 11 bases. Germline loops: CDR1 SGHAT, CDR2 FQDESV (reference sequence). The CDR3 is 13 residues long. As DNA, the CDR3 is TGTGCCAGCAGCTTAGCGAGCCTGAGGGCGCAGTATTTT. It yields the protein CASSLASLRAQYF.

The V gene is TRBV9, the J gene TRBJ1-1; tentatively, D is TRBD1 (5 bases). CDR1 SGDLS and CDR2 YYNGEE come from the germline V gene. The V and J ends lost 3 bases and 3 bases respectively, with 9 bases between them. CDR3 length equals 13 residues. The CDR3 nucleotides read TGTGCCAGCAGCGGACAGTTACACACTGAAGCTTTCTTT. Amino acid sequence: CASSGQLHTEAFF.

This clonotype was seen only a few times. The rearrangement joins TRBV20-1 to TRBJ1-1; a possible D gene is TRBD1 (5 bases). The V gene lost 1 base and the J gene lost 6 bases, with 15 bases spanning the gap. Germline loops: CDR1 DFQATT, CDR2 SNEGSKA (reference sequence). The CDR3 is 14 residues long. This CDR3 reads CSARVGGITAEAFF. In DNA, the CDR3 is TGCAGTGCTAGAGTTGGGGGGATTACGGCTGAAGCTTTCTTT.

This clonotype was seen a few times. As DNA, the CDR3 is TGTGCCAGCAGCTCCCACCCGAACACTGAAGCTTTCTTT. Its translation: CASSSHPNTEAFF. The gene calls are TRBV7-6 and TRBJ1-1; D not resolved. The CDR3 sequence is 13 residues long. The V end lost 4 bases, the J end lost 1 base, and 7 bases lay between the germline ends. CDR1 SGHVS and CDR2 FNYEAQ come from the germline V gene.

This chain's CDR3 is CASSNRDVAQETQYF. DNA of the CDR3: TGTGCCAGCAGCAACCGGGACGTTGCGCAAGAGACCCAGTACTTC. This chain links TRBV5-4 with TRBJ2-5; D is perhaps TRBD1 or TRBD2 (5 bases each). The V end was cut by 4 bases, the J end by 2 bases, with 15 bases between. The CDR3 totals 15 residues. Per the germline V gene, CDR1 is SGHNT and CDR2 is YYREEE (reference sequence).

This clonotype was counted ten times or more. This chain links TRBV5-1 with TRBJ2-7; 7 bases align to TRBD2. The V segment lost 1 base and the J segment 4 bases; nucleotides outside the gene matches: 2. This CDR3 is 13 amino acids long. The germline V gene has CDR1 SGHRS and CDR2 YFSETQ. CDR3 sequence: CASSLPSGYEQYF. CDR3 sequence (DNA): TGCGCCAGCAGCTTGCCTAGCGGTTACGAGCAGTACTTC.

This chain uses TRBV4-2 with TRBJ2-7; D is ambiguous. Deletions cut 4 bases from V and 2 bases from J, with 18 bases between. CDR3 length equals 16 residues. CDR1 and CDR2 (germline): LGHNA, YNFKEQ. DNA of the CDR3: TGTGCCAGCAGCCCACAGATAAACCGGCCGACCTACGAGCAGTACTTC. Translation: CASSPQINRPTYEQYF.